These 23 T cell receptor beta chains came from one sample sequenced in a study of cytomegalovirus exposure and HLA in healthy donors. PCR amplification relied on 60 Vbeta primers (plus 13 Jbeta primers). TCRdb keeps only in-frame clones here, not all; method: immunoSEQ multiplex PCR. This sample has 100,000 or so clones; roughly 71% occur once, and the top ten carry roughly 11%. The sample comprised PBMCs. These receptors came from a man in his forties in good health and CMV-seropositive.

The chain has TRBV7-2 and TRBJ2-1; 12 nucleotides align to TRBD2. Germline V gene sequence: CDR1 SGHTA, CDR2 FQGNSA. The CDR3 is 12 amino acids. The trim removed 2 bases at V and 16 bases at J, leaving 3 bases unmatched. The CDR3 DNA follows: TGTGCCAGCAGCTTAACACTAGCGGGAGGATTCTTC. Translating it yields CASSLTLAGGFF.

The genes are TRBV7-9 and TRBJ1-1; the D is unclear. Germline CDR1 SEHNR, CDR2 FQNEAQ (reference sequence). This CDR3 contains 16 residues. V lost 3 bases and J 1 base, leaving 15 bases between the germline ends. CDR3 sequence: CASSFYLGGPNTEAFF. CDR3 coding DNA: TGTGCCAGCAGCTTTTACTTAGGAGGACCGAACACTGAAGCTTTCTTT.

On this clone: Additional DNA sequences in this sample encode the identical CDR3. The chain uses TRBV5-4 and TRBJ2-3; 8 bases match TRBD1. The length of the CDR3 is 13 residues. Trimming removed 4 bases from V and 4 bases from J; junction bases left unmatched: 2. The germline V gene encodes CDR1 SGHNT and CDR2 YYREEE (reference sequence). The CDR3 sequence is CASSLQGADTQYF. As DNA, the CDR3 is TGTGCCAGCAGCCTACAGGGGGCAGATACGCAGTATTTT.

This chain connects TRBV19 to TRBJ2-7; 9 nucleotides align to TRBD1. CDR1 and CDR2 (germline): LNHDA, SQIVND (reference sequence). The V gene end was trimmed by 4 bases and the J gene end by 3 bases; junction bases not matched to a gene: 1. This CDR3 has 13 amino acids. The CDR3 nucleotides read TGTGCCAGTAGTAAGGGACAGGGCTACGAGCAGTACTTC. As protein: CASSKGQGYEQYF.

The chain is built from TRBV6-6 and TRBJ2-1; 10 bases map to TRBD1. Germline CDR1 reads MNHNY; CDR2 reads SVGAGI (reference sequence). The CDR3 is 16 amino acids. J gave up 6 bases and V 3 bases, and 8 bases lay outside the gene matches. The CDR3 spells CASSYSGTGALNEQFF. Written as DNA, the CDR3 is TGTGCCAGCAGTTATTCGGGGACAGGGGCTCTCAATGAGCAGTTCTTC.

This chain connects TRBV27 to TRBJ1-2; 11 bases match TRBD1. Germline values: CDR1 MNHEY, CDR2 SMNVEV (reference sequence). V dropped 4 bases and J dropped 8; count of bases not matched to a gene: 6. CDR3 length: 14 residues. CDR3 sequence (DNA): TGTGCCAGCAGTTCGGGACAGGGGGAACTAGGCTACACCTTC. It specifies CASSSGQGELGYTF.

The chain carries TRBV2 and TRBJ2-2, with 14 bases fitting TRBD2. Germline CDR1 and CDR2: SNHLY and FYNNEI. Unmatched junction bases numbered 13, after V lost 5 bases and J lost 5 bases. This CDR3 is built from 19 residues. The CDR3 protein is CASSRFGTSGSPGTGELFF. CDR3 DNA sequence: TGTGCCAGCAGTCGATTCGGGACTAGCGGGAGTCCGGGAACCGGGGAGCTGTTTTTT.

The chain couples TRBV15 to TRBJ2-7; D not certain. Germline-derived CDR1 and CDR2 are LNHNV and YYDKDF (reference sequence). The CDR3 has 13 amino acids. V was shortened by 0 bases and J by 7 bases, with 10 bases between the two germline ends. DNA of the CDR3: TGTGCCACCAGCAGAGACCAGGCTGGGGAGCAGTACTTC. It encodes CATSRDQAGEQYF. Using reference TRBV15 and TRBJ2-7 for the parts outside the CDR3, the full variable domain is DAMVIQNPRYQVTQFGKPVTLSCSQTLNHNVMYWYQQKSSQAPKLLFHYYDKDFNNEADTPDNFQSRRPNTSFCFLDIRSPGLGDTAMYLCATSRDQAGEQYFGPGTRLTVT.

The chain combines TRBV10-1 with TRBJ2-7; TRBD2 aligns across 9 bases. V shed 3 bases, J shed 2 bases, and the junction held 5 bases outside the gene matches. There are 15 residues in the CDR3. Germline V lookup: CDR1 WNHNN, CDR2 SYGVQD (reference sequence). CDR3 bases: TGCGCCAGCAGTGATCAGGGACTAGCTACCTACGAGCAGTACTTC. Translating it yields CASSDQGLATYEQYF.

In this sample, this clone turned up once. The chain uses TRBV5-4 and TRBJ2-6; 8 bases are shared with TRBD2. V was clipped by 0 bases and J by 1 base; unmatched bases: 3. This CDR3 spans 17 amino acids. The germline CDR1 and CDR2 sequences are SGHNT and YYREEE (reference sequence). CDR3 in DNA: TGTGCCAGCAGCTTGGGACCTAGCGGGTCTGGGGCCAACGTCCTGACTTTC. Its protein is CASSLGPSGSGANVLTF.

The chain joins TRBV21-1 to TRBJ2-5; the D call TRBD2 from the table was never checked on the DNA. TRBV21-1 is given as a pseudogene. There are 15 residues in the CDR3. In DNA form, the CDR3 reads TGTGCCAGCAGCACGCATAGGGAGCGCCAAGAGACCCAGTACTTC. Translation gives CASSTHRERQETQYF.

The rearrangement uses TRBV6-1 and TRBJ1-6, with a tentative D call TRBD1 (5 bases). Trimming removed 2 bases at V and 6 bases at J, with 14 bases between. The CDR3 consists of 16 residues. Germline loops: CDR1 MNHNS, CDR2 SASEGT. CDR3 in amino acids: CASSERWGVGNSPLHF. DNA of the CDR3: TGTGCCAGCAGTGAAAGATGGGGCGTAGGTAATTCACCCCTCCACTTT.

The chain links TRBV30 to TRBJ2-1; D is possibly TRBD2 (6 bases). This CDR3 spans 16 amino acids. V shed 0 bases and J shed 3 bases, with 15 bases lying between them. The germline V gene encodes CDR1 GTSNPN and CDR2 SVGIG (reference sequence). CDR3 residues: CAWSVPRAGNYNEQFF. CDR3 DNA: TGTGCCTGGAGTGTACCCCGCGCGGGGAACTACAATGAGCAGTTCTTC.

CDR3 nucleotides: TGTGCCAGCAGCTTAGGTTCAGGGGTGAACACTGAAGCTTTCTTT. Its translation is CASSLGSGVNTEAFF. The chain links TRBV7-8 to TRBJ1-1; tentative D call: TRBD1 (6 bases). V gave up 1 base and J gave up 0 bases, with 9 bases separating them. The germline CDR1 and CDR2 sequences are SGHVS and FQNEAQ. CDR3 length: 15 residues.

The chain uses TRBV13 and TRBJ2-1, with a possible D match to TRBD2 (5 bases). Trimming removed 3 bases at V and 5 bases at J, with 11 bases between. Per germline, CDR1 PRHDT and CDR2 FYEKMQ (reference sequence). CDR3 length equals 14 residues. The CDR3: CASSLVVANNEQFF. The CDR3 DNA is TGTGCCAGCAGCTTGGTGGTAGCGAACAATGAGCAGTTCTTC. Filled out from reference TRBV13 and TRBJ2-1, the complete variable domain reads AAGVIQSPRHLIKEKRETATLKCYPIPRHDTVYWYQQGPGQDPQFLISFYEKMQSDKGSIPDRFSAQQFSDYHSELNMSSLELGDSALYFCASSLVVANNEQFFGPGTRLTVL.

V usage is TRBV19 and J usage is TRBJ2-1, with 9 bases matching TRBD1. The V gene's germline CDR1 is LNHDA and CDR2 SQIVND (reference sequence). The ends lost 10 bases at V and 7 bases at J; junction bases unmatched: 5. This CDR3 region has 12 residues. The CDR3 DNA follows: TGTGCCACGGGGACAGGGAGGAATGAGCAGTTCTTC. Translation gives CATGTGRNEQFF. Full variable domain (rest looked up from reference TRBV19 and TRBJ2-1): DGGITQSPKYLFRKEGQNVTLSCEQNLNHDAMYWYRQDPGQGLRLIYYSQIVNDFQKGDIAEGYSVSREKKESFPLTVTSAQKNPTAFYLCATGTGRNEQFFGPGTRLTVL.

J is TRBJ1-5 and V is TRBV4-2; D remains unclear. This CDR3 has 18 residues. V gave up 0 bases and J gave up 0 bases, with 15 bases separating them. Germline CDR1 and CDR2: LGHNA and YNFKEQ. The CDR3 DNA sequence: TGTGCCAGCAGCCAAGATCCCACGGGTCTTGGTAGCAATCAGCCCCAGCATTTT. Protein sequence: CASSQDPTGLGSNQPQHF.

The chain links TRBV5-4 to TRBJ2-2, with 8 nucleotides matching TRBD2. The CDR3 is 14 amino acids. The J segment lost 4 bases and the V segment lost 4 bases, leaving 3 bases of the junction unmatched. Germline values: CDR1 SGHNT, CDR2 YYREEE (reference sequence). CDR3 sequence (DNA): TGTGCCAGCAGCATACTAGCGGCCACCGGGGAGCTGTTTTTT. Its protein is CASSILAATGELFF. Full variable domain (outside the CDR3, taken from reference TRBV5-4 and TRBJ2-2): ETGVTQSPTHLIKTRGQQVTLRCSSQSGHNTVSWYQQALGQGPQFIFQYYREEENGRGNFPPRFSGLQFPNYSSELNVNALELDDSALYLCASSILAATGELFFGEGSRLTVL.

This clone came up a few times. The same CDR3 arises from other DNA sequences in this sample as well. J is TRBJ2-3 and V is TRBV28, with a tentative D call TRBD2 (5 bases). Germline CDR1 and CDR2: MDHEN and SYDVKM. Trimming removed 1 base at V and 3 bases at J, with 11 bases between. The CDR3 length is 15 residues. The CDR3 here is CASSLSTRGTDTQYF. Here the CDR3 DNA reads TGTGCCAGCAGTTTATCAACCCGGGGTACAGATACGCAGTATTTT.

The DNA for the CDR3 is TGTGCCAGCAGTGGGGCTAGCGGGAGACAGTTCTTC. Amino acids: CASSGASGRQFF. The chain recombines TRBV2 with TRBJ2-1; 10 bases map to TRBD2. Germline trimming cut 4 bases from V and 13 bases from J; bases unmatched to any gene: 4. In germline, CDR1 is SNHLY, CDR2 FYNNEI. The CDR3 is 12 amino acids.

This clone was counted between two and nine times. This chain connects TRBV5-1 to TRBJ2-1; no clear D. Trimming left V 1 base short and J 0 bases short, with 11 bases between. The CDR3 totals 16 residues. CDR1 is SGHRS and CDR2 is YFSETQ in the germline V gene. CDR3 sequence: CASSLLGPSSYNEQFF. Written as DNA, the CDR3 is TGCGCCAGCAGCTTGTTGGGCCCCAGCTCCTACAATGAGCAGTTCTTC.

This clone was counted many times. The rearrangement links TRBV5-1 to TRBJ2-7; the D is unclear. The CDR3 runs to 14 residues. Between the trimmed V and J ends, which lost 0 bases and 3 bases, there was a span of 10 bases. In germline, CDR1 is SGHRS, CDR2 YFSETQ. The CDR3 loop is CASSLEVCDYEQYV. The DNA for the CDR3 is TGCGCCAGCAGCTTGGAGGTTTGCGACTACGAGCAGTACGTC.

CDR3 sequence (DNA): TGTGCCAGTAGTCCTGGGGAGGCCTTCTTCGCAGATACGCAGTATTTT. Its protein product is CASSPGEAFFADTQYF. This chain joins TRBV19 and TRBJ2-3; TRBD2 might be the D (6 bases). Between the trimmed V and J ends, which lost 5 bases and 4 bases, there was a span of 19 bases. The CDR3 loop spans 16 amino acids. In germline, CDR1 is LNHDA, CDR2 SQIVND (reference sequence).